This note documents a single T cell receptor (beta chain) sequence. Its matching antigen is unknown. Autoimmune disease history or systemic immunosuppression meant exclusion. This entry comes from a study of OX40 agonist ivuxolimab in advanced cancers. Notes on the study in general: Also showing low normalized T-cell clonal expansion were some of the nonresponders. Antigen specificity was not determined for the expanded peripheral T cells.

V trimming: 0 bases; J trimming: 4 bases; junction bases outside the gene matches: 2. This CDR3 is built from 14 residues. Germline V gene lookup returns CDR1 SEHNR and CDR2 FQNEAQ (reference sequence). The repertoire was sequenced with immunoSEQ multiplex PCR; TCRdb's copy has only in-frame clones and lacks some. The sample yields 40,000 or so clones, approximately 84% seen once. This chain uses TRBV7-9 with TRBJ2-5; 7 bases align to TRBD2. This specimen consisted of CD4+ or CD8+ T cells sorted from blood, obtained in a trial of the OX40 agonist ivuxolimab. The clonotype was recovered from an adult with an advanced solid tumor such as melanoma, head and neck, liver or kidney cancer. The CDR3 spells CASSLATGGETQYF. CDR3 in DNA: TGTGCCAGCAGCTTAGCCACGGGGGGAGAGACCCAGTACTTC. The variable domain in full, completed from reference TRBV7-9 and TRBJ2-5, reads DTGVSQNPRHKITKRGQNVTFRCDPISEHNRLYWYRQTLGQGPEFLTYFQNEAQLEKSRLLSDRFSAERPKGSFSTLEIQRTEQGDSAMYLCASSLATGGETQYFGPGTRLLVL.